Listed below are T cell receptor beta chains from one sample, sequenced in a study of CD8+ T cells in alopecia areata. Sequencing used immunoSEQ multiplex PCR; TCRdb keeps in-frame clones, though not all of them. The profile shows approximately 120,000 clones, approximately 60% of them singletons. The sequenced sample was CD4+ T cells sorted from blood, obtained at week 4, from a patient treated with tofacitinib. The receptors here all came from a human donor with alopecia areata. Each CDR3 is given with its conserved first and last residue. A D gene is named only where the DNA matches it firmly. Some rows mark clone size as missing; the rest say once, few, many or name a class of expanded clone.

D: .
J: TRBJ2-1
size: .
V: TRBV30
DNA: TGTGCCTGGAGTGTACGTTTTAGCAGGGTAAATGAGCAGTTCTTC
CDR3: CAWSVRFSRVNEQFF

D: .
J: TRBJ2-7
size: few
V: TRBV9
DNA: TGTGCCAGCAGCGTAGACAGCTCCTACGAGCAGTACTTC
CDR3: CASSVDSSYEQYF

D: TRBD1
J: TRBJ2-3
size: .
V: TRBV5-6
DNA: TGTGCCAGCAGCTACCCGGGACAGGGGAACACAGATACGCAGTATTTT
CDR3: CASSYPGQGNTDTQYF

D: .
J: TRBJ2-3
size: few
V: TRBV7-2
DNA: TGTGCCAGCAGCCCGACTAGGGCCACAGATACGCAGTATTTT
CDR3: CASSPTRATDTQYF

D: .
J: TRBJ2-7
size: .
V: TRBV5-6
DNA: TGTGCCAGCAGCGTAGGGTCGTGGGAGCAGTACTTC
CDR3: CASSVGSWEQYF

D: TRBD2
J: TRBJ2-7
size: .
V: TRBV29-1
DNA: TGCAGCGGGAGCGGGGGGTACGGAGAGCAGTACTTC
CDR3: CSGSGGYGEQYF

D: .
J: TRBJ2-7
size: once
V: TRBV7-9
DNA: TGTGCCAGCCTGGGACCAAGCTACGAGCAGCACTTC
CDR3: CASLGPSYEQHF

D: .
J: TRBJ2-5
size: few
V: TRBV7-8
DNA: TGTGCCAGCAGCTTATTGACACAATTCCAAGAGACCCAGTACTTC
CDR3: CASSLLTQFQETQYF

D: .
J: TRBJ1-3
size: .
V: TRBV25-1
DNA: TGTGCCAGCAGTGAAGGCCCACACGAGGCCTCTGGAAACACCATATATTTT
CDR3: CASSEGPHEASGNTIYF

D: TRBD2
J: TRBJ2-1
size: .
V: TRBV30
DNA: TGTGCCTGGAACCTAGCGGGCTACAATGAGCAGTTCTTC
CDR3: CAWNLAGYNEQFF

D: .
J: TRBJ2-3
size: few
V: TRBV4-3
DNA: TGCGCCAGCAGCCAAGGTTCGCGGGATACGCAGTATTTT
CDR3: CASSQGSRDTQYF

D: .
J: TRBJ2-1
size: .
V: TRBV28
DNA: TGTGCCAGCACAGATCTCAATGAGCAGTTCTTC
CDR3: CASTDLNEQFF

D: .
J: TRBJ1-5
size: .
V: TRBV30
DNA: TGTGCCTGGAGTGTACGGGTGGGCAGGGGTGACAATCAGCCCCAGCATTTT
CDR3: CAWSVRVGRGDNQPQHF

D: TRBD1
J: TRBJ2-5
size: few
V: TRBV29-1
DNA: TGCAGCGTACGTGACAGGGGTTATCAAGAGACCCAGTACTTC
CDR3: CSVRDRGYQETQYF

D: .
J: TRBJ2-5
size: once
V: TRBV7-2
DNA: TGTGCCAGCAACAAGGCCCAAGAGACCCAGTACTTC
CDR3: CASNKAQETQYF

D: .
J: TRBJ1-5
size: .
V: TRBV30
DNA: TGTGCCTGGAGTGGGGACCGGAGCAATCAGCCCCAGCATTTT
CDR3: CAWSGDRSNQPQHF

D: .
J: TRBJ2-5
size: few
V: TRBV5-1
DNA: TGCGCCAGCAGCCCTGGACTACACACGAGACAAGAGACCCAGTACTTC
CDR3: CASSPGLHTRQETQYF

D: TRBD2
J: TRBJ2-3
size: .
V: TRBV11-2
DNA: TGTGCCAGCAGCTTAAGAGATAAATTGACTAGCGGGATTACAGATACGCAGTATTTT
CDR3: CASSLRDKLTSGITDTQYF

D: .
J: TRBJ2-1
size: few
V: TRBV19
DNA: TGTGCCAGTAGTAGATCCGCACTCCGTTCGGATGAGCAGTTCTTC
CDR3: CASSRSALRSDEQFF

D: .
J: TRBJ2-4
size: .
V: TRBV9
DNA: TGTGCCAGCAGCGTAGGGTTAGGGGACCAAAACATTCAGTACTTC
CDR3: CASSVGLGDQNIQYF

D: .
J: TRBJ2-4
size: .
V: TRBV2
DNA: TGTGCCAGCAGTGACCCGGGGGCCAAAAACATTCAGTACTTC
CDR3: CASSDPGAKNIQYF

D: .
J: TRBJ2-5
size: .
V: TRBV5-6
DNA: TGTGCCAGCAGCTCAATCTCCGCGGTAGAAGAGACCCAGTACTTC
CDR3: CASSSISAVEETQYF

D: .
J: TRBJ2-3
size: few
V: TRBV6-6
DNA: TGTGCCAGCAGTACTAGTGGGGGGCACACAGATACGCAGTATTTT
CDR3: CASSTSGGHTDTQYF

D: .
J: TRBJ2-5
size: .
V: TRBV25-1
DNA: TGTGCCAGCAGTAAGGTAGTAGCTAGAAGAGGCCAAGAGACCCAGTACTTC
CDR3: CASSKVVARRGQETQYF

D: .
J: TRBJ1-5
size: .
V: TRBV6-5
DNA: TGTGCCAGCAGTCCGACAGGAGGCAATCAGCCCCAGCATTTT
CDR3: CASSPTGGNQPQHF

D: TRBD1
J: TRBJ2-3
size: .
V: TRBV30
DNA: TGTGCCGGCACCGGGACAGGGAACACAGATACGCAGTATTTT
CDR3: CAGTGTGNTDTQYF

D: .
J: TRBJ1-2
size: few
V: TRBV9
DNA: TGTGCCAGCAGCGCGGCATTGGGGGGCTACACCTTC
CDR3: CASSAALGGYTF

D: .
J: TRBJ2-3
size: few
V: TRBV7-9
DNA: TGTGCCAGCAGCTTAACTCCAAGCACAGATACGCAGTATTTT
CDR3: CASSLTPSTDTQYF

D: .
J: TRBJ1-2
size: .
V: TRBV7-9
DNA: TGTGCCAGCAGCCCCACCGTACGGGGTGGCTACACCTTC
CDR3: CASSPTVRGGYTF

D: TRBD2
J: TRBJ2-1
size: .
V: TRBV18
DNA: TGTGCCAGCTCACCTGGACTAGCGGGAGACAATGAGCAGTTCTTC
CDR3: CASSPGLAGDNEQFF

D: .
J: TRBJ2-3
size: .
V: TRBV29-1
DNA: TGCAGCGTCTTCCGGAATACGCAGTATTTT
CDR3: CSVFRNTQYF

D: .
J: TRBJ1-5
size: few
V: TRBV30
DNA: TGTGCCTGGAGTGTACGACGGAGACCCAATCAGCCCCAGCATTTT
CDR3: CAWSVRRRPNQPQHF

D: TRBD1
J: TRBJ2-5
size: .
V: TRBV7-8
DNA: TGTGCCAGCAGCACCATCCCAGGGGGCGCGAACCTATGGGGAGAGACCCAGTACTTC
CDR3: CASSTIPGGANLWGETQYF

D: TRBD1
J: TRBJ1-1
size: .
V: TRBV4-1
DNA: TGCGCCAGCAGGAGGGGGCCGGGGACTGAAGCTTTCTTT
CDR3: CASRRGPGTEAFF

D: .
J: TRBJ2-3
size: .
V: TRBV4-3
DNA: TGCGCCAGCAGCCGCCTGGGGGGGGCGTCCACAGATACGCAGTATTTT
CDR3: CASSRLGGASTDTQYF

D: .
J: TRBJ2-5
size: few
V: TRBV7-9
DNA: TGTGCCAGCAGCTTAAGGTCGATGGGCGAGACCCAGTACTTC
CDR3: CASSLRSMGETQYF

D: .
J: TRBJ2-6
size: .
V: TRBV29-1
DNA: TGCAGCGCCCTAGGGGCTGGGGCCAACGTCCTGACTTTC
CDR3: CSALGAGANVLTF

D: TRBD1
J: TRBJ1-5
size: .
V: TRBV11-3
DNA: TGTGCCAGCAGCTTGGAACAGGGGGCCAATCAGCCCCAGCATTTT
CDR3: CASSLEQGANQPQHF

D: TRBD2
J: TRBJ2-1
size: .
V: TRBV9
DNA: TGTGCCAGCAGCGAAAGAGGGATACTAGCGGGAACTTACAATGAGCAGTTCTTC
CDR3: CASSERGILAGTYNEQFF

D: .
J: TRBJ2-7
size: .
V: TRBV29-1
DNA: TGCAGCGTTGAAGACCGAGCAGGGAACGAGCAGTACTTC
CDR3: CSVEDRAGNEQYF

D: .
J: TRBJ1-1
size: once
V: TRBV30
DNA: TGTGCCTGGAGTTCCTCGGCGTCGGCTGAAGCTTTCTTT
CDR3: CAWSSSASAEAFF

D: TRBD2
J: TRBJ2-3
size: once
V: TRBV6-5
DNA: TGTGCCAGCAGTCCTCGGACTAGGAGCACAGATACGCAGTATTTT
CDR3: CASSPRTRSTDTQYF